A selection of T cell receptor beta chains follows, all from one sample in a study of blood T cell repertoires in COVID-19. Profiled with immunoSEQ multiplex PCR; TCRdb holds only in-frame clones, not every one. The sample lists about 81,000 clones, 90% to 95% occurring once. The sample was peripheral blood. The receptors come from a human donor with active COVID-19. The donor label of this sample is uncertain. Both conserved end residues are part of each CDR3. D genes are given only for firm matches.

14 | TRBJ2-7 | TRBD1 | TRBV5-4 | CASSPDRAWHEQYF
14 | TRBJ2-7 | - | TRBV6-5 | CASSPGGGIYEQYF
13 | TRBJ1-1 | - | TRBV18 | CASSPPYRAEAFF
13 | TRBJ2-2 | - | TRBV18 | CASSPSSTGELFF
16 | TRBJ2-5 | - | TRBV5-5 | CASSLAVGRQQETQYF
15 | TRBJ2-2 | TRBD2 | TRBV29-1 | CSALRASGSHGELFF
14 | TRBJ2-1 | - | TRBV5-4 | CASSREGTYNEQFF
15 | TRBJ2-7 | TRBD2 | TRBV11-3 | CASSWSGGESYEQYF
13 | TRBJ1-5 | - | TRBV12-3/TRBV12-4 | CASSLDRGLPQHF
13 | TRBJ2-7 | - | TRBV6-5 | CASRSDGSYEQYF
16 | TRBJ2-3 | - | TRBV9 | CASSVAGGPRADTQYF
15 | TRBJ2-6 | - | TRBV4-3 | CASSQGRSGANVLTF
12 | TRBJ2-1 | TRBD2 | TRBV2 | CASGGGGNEQFF
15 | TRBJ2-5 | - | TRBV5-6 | CASSLGPPGKETQYF
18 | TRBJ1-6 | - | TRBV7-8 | CASSRSRRTSRNNSPLHF
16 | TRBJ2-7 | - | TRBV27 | CASSSRSRGKVYEQYF
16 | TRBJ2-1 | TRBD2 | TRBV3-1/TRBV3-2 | CASSQERLAAPNEQFF
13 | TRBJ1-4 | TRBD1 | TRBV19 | CASNNRGREKLFF
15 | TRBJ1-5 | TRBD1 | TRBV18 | CASSQQQGAGQPQHF
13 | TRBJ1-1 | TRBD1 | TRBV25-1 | CASSGQGDTEAFF
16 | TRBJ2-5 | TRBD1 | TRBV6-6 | CASSFVDRGHQETQYF
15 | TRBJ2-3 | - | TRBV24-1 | CATSDWLAAGDTQYF
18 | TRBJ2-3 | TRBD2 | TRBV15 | CATSRDGGLAASTDTQYF
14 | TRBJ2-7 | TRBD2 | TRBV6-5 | CASSRSGGNYEQYF
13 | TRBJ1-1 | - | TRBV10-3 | CAILQSSNTEAFF
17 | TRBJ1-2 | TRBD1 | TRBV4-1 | CASSPHFAGQGGLGYTF
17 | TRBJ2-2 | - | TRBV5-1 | CASSLRGRPGDTGELFF
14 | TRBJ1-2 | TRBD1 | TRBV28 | CASSLDRANYGYTF
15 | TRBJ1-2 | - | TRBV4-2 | CASSQAQGSAGGYTF
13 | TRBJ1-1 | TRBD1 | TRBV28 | CASRSGQGTEAFF